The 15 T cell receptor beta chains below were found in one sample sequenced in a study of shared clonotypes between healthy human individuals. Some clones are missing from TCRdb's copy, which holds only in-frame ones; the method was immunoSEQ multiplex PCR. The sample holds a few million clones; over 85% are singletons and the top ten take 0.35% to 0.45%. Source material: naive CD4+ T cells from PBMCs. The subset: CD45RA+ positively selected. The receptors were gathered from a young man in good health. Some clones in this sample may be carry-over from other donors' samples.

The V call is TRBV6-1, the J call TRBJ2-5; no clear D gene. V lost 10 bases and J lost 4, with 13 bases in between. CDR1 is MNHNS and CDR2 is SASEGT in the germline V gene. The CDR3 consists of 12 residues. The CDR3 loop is CATTAPIETQYF. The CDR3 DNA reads TGTGCCACCACTGCCCCCATAGAGACCCAGTACTTC.

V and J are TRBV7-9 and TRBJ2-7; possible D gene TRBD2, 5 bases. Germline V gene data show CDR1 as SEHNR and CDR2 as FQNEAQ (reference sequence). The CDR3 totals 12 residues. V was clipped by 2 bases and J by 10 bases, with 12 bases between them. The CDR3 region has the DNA TGTGCCAGCAGCTTATCTATCGGGAATCAGTACTTC. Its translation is CASSLSIGNQYF.

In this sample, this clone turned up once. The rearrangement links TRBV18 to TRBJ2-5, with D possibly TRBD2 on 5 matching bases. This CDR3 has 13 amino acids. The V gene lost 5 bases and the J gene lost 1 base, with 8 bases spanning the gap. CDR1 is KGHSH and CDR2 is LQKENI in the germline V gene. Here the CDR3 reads CASSEGLQETQYF. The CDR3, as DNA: TGTGCCAGCTCAGAGGGCCTCCAAGAGACCCAGTACTTC.

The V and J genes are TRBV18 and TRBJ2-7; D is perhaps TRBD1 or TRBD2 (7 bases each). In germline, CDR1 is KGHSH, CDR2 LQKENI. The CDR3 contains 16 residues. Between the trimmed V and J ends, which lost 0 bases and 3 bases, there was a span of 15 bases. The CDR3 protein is CASSPPGRGGGYEQYF. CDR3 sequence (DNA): TGTGCCAGCTCACCACCTGGCAGGGGGGGAGGCTACGAGCAGTACTTC.

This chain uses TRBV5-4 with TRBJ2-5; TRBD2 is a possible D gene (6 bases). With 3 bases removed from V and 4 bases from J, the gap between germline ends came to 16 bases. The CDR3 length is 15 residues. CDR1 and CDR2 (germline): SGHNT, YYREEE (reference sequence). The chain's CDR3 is CASSWRQGGTETQYF. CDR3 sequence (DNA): TGTGCCAGCAGCTGGCGCCAGGGAGGTACAGAGACCCAGTACTTC.

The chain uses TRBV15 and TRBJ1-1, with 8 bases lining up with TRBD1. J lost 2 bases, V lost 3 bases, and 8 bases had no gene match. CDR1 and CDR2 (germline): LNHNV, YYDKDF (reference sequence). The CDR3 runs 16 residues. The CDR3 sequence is CATSRERTGGNTEAFF. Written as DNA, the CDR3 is TGTGCCACCAGCAGGGAACGTACAGGGGGAAACACTGAAGCTTTCTTT. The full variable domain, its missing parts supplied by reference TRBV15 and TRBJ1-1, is DAMVIQNPRYQVTQFGKPVTLSCSQTLNHNVMYWYQQKSSQAPKLLFHYYDKDFNNEADTPDNFQSRRPNTSFCFLDIRSPGLGDTAMYLCATSRERTGGNTEAFFGQGTRLTVV.

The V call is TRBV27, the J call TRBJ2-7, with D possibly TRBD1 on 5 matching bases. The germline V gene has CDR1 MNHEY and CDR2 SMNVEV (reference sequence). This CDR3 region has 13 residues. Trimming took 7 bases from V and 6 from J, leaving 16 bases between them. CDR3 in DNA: TGTGCCAGCACTTCTGATTGGGGCGGCGAGCAGTACTTC. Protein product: CASTSDWGGEQYF.

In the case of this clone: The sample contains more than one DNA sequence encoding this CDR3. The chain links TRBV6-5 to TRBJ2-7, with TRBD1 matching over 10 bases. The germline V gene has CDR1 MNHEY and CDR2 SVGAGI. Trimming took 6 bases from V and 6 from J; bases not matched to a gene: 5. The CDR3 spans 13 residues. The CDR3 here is CASRDRGTGEQYF. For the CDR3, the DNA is TGTGCCAGCAGGGACAGGGGGACGGGCGAGCAGTACTTC.

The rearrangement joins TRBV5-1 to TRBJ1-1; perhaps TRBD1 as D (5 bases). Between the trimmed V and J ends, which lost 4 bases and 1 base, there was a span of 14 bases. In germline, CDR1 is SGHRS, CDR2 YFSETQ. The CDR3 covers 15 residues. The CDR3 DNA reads TGCGCCAGCAGCGTGGCGGGACGGTCGAACACTGAAGCTTTCTTT. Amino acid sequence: CASSVAGRSNTEAFF.

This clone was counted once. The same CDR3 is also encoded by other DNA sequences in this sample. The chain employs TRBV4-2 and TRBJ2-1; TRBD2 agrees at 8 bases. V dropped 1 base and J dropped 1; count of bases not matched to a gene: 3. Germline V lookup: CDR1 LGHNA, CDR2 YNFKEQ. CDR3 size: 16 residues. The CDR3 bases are TGTGCCAGCAGCCAAGTAGGCGGGAGGTCCTACAATGAGCAGTTCTTC. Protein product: CASSQVGGRSYNEQFF.

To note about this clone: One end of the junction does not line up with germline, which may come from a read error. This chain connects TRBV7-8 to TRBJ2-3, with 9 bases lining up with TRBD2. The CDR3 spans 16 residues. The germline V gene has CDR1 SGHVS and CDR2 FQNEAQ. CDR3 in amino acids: CASSLAMVAGADMQYF. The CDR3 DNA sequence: TGTGCCAGCAGCTTAGCGATGGTAGCGGGAGCAGATATGCAGTATTTT.

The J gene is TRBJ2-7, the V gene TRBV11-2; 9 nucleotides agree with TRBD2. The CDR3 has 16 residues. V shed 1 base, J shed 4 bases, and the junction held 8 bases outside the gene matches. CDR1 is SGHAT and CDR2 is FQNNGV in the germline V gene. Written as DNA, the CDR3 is TGTGCCAGCAGCTTAGGGCGGGAGGGCCCTCGGTACGAGCAGTACTTC. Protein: CASSLGREGPRYEQYF.

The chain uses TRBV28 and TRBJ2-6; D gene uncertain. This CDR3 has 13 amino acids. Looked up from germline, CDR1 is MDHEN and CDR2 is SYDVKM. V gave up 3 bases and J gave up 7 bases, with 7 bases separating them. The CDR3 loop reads CASSFPPANVLTF. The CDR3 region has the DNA TGTGCCAGCAGTTTCCCGCCAGCCAACGTCCTGACTTTC.

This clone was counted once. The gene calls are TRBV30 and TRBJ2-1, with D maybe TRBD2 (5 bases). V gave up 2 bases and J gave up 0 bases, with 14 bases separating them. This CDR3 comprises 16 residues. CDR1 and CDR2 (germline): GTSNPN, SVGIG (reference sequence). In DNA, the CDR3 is TGTGCCTGGAGTCGGCAGCGGCCCCTCTCCTACAATGAGCAGTTCTTC. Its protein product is CAWSRQRPLSYNEQFF.

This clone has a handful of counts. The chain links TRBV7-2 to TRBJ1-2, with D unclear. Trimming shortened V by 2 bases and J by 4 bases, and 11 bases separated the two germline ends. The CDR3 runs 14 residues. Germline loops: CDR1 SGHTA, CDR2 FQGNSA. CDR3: CASSLSVGGYGYTF. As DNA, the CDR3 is TGTGCCAGCAGCTTATCGGTGGGCGGCTATGGCTACACCTTC.